This paragraph covers one T cell receptor (beta chain) sequence. Antigen specificity is unknown. The data were obtained in a study of T cell responses to AZD1222 COVID-19 vaccine. As for the study in general: Doses given second, at about 4 or about 12 weeks, were pooled.

Germline CDR1 reads MNHEY; CDR2 reads SMNVEV (reference sequence). The CDR3 is made up of 15 amino acids. Trimming removed 2 bases at V and 6 bases at J, with 14 bases between. Whole-study results and caveats: Close to half of spike-specific TCRs reportedly recognize unmutated variant regions. Repertoires were obtained only post-peak T cell response.

TCRdb's table, derived via immunoSEQ multiplex PCR, lists solely in-frame clones and lacks some. In the table there are 95,000 to 150,000 clones, roughly nine tenths of which are singletons. Specimen: peripheral blood, collected on day 0 of AZD1222 vaccination. This clonotype was sampled from an adult in good health. The chain combines TRBV27 with TRBJ2-1; D perhaps matches TRBD2 (5 bases). This chain's CDR3 is CASSLIAPPGNEQFF. In DNA, the CDR3 is TGTGCCAGCAGTTTAATAGCGCCCCCCGGCAATGAGCAGTTCTTC.